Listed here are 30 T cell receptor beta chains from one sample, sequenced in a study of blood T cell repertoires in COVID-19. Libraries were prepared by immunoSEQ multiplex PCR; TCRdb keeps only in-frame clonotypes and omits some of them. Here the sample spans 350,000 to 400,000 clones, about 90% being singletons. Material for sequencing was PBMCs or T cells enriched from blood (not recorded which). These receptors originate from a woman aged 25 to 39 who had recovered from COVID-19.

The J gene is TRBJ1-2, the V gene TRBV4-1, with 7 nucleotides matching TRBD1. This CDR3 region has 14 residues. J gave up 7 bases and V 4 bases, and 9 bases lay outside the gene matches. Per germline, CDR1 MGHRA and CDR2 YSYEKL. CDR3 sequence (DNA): TGCGCCAGCAGCCCCGGGACAGCCCCGCCTGGCTACACCTTC. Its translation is CASSPGTAPPGYTF.

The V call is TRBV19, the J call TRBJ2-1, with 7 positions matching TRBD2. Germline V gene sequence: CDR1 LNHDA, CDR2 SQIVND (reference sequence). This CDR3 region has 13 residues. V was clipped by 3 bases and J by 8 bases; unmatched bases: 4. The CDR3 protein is CASSIGEGYEQFF. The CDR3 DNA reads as TGTGCCAGTAGTATTGGGGAGGGATATGAGCAGTTCTTC.

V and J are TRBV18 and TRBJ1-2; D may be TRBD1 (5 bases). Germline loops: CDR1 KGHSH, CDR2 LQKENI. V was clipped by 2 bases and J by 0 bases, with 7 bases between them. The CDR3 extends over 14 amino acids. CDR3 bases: TGTGCCAGCTCACCAGCAGGGCCTAACTATGGCTACACCTTC. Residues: CASSPAGPNYGYTF.

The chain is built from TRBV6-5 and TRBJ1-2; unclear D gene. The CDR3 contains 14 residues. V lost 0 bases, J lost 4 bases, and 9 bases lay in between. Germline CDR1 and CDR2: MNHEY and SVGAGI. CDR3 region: CASSYSITGYGYTF. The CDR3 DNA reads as TGTGCCAGCAGTTACTCGATCACGGGCTATGGCTACACCTTC.

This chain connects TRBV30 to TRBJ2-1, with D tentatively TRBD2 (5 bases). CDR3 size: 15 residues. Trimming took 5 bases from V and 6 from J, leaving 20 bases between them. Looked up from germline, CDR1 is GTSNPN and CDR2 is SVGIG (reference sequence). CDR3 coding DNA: TGTGCCTGGCCCGCGGACTTCTTTAATCGCAATGAGCAGTTCTTC. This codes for CAWPADFFNRNEQFF.

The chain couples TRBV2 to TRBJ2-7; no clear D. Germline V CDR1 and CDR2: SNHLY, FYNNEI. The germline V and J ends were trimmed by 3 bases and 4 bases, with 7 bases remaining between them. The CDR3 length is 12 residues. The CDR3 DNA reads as TGTGCCAGCAGTGAGAGGCGTTACGAGCAGTACTTC. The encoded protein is CASSERRYEQYF.

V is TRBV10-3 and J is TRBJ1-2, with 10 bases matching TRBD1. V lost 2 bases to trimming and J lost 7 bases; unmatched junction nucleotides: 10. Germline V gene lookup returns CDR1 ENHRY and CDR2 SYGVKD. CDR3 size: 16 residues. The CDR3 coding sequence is TGTGCCATCAGTGAGCAGGCGGGACAGGGGCAGGGTGGCTACACCTTC. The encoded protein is CAISEQAGQGQGGYTF.

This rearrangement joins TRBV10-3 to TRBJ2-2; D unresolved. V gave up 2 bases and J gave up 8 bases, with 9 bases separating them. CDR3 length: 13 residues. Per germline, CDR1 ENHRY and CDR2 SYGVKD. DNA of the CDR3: TGTGCCATCAGTGAGGGTAACATAGGGGAGCTGTTTTTT. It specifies CAISEGNIGELFF.

The CDR3 region is CAISDSGTGAGWEYF. The CDR3 bases are TGTGCCATCAGTGATTCCGGGACAGGGGCCGGCTGGGAATATTTT. The chain joins TRBV10-3 to TRBJ1-3, with 10 bases identical to TRBD1. The germline V gene encodes CDR1 ENHRY and CDR2 SYGVKD. Losses at the gene ends were 3 bases for V and 15 bases for J; bases not matched to a gene: 14. The CDR3 is 15 residues long.

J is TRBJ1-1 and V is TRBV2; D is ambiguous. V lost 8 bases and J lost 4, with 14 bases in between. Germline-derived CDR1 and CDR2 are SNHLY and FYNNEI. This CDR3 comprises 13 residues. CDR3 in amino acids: CASFIGVGTEAFF. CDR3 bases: TGTGCCAGCTTTATCGGGGTGGGCACTGAAGCTTTCTTT.

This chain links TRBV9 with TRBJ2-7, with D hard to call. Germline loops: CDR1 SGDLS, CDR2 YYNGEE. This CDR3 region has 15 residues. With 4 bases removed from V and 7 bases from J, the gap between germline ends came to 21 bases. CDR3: CASSPRRSSTLEQYF. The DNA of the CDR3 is TGTGCCAGCAGCCCCCGACGGAGCTCTACGTTGGAGCAGTACTTC.

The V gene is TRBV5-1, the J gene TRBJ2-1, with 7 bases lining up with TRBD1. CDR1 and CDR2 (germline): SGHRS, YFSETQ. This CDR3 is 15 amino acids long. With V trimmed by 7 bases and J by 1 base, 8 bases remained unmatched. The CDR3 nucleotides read TGCGCCAGCGGCTCCGACAGGGCATCCTACAATGAGCAGTTCTTC. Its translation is CASGSDRASYNEQFF.

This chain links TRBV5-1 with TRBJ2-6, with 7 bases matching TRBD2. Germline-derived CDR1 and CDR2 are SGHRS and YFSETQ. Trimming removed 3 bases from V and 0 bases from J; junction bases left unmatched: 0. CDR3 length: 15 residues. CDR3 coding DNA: TGCGCCAGCAGCTGGGAGGGCTCTGGGGCCAACGTCCTGACTTTC. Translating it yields CASSWEGSGANVLTF. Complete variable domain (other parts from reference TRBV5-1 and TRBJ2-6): KAGVTQTPRYLIKTRGQQVTLSCSPISGHRSVSWYQQTPGQGLQFLFEYFSETQRNKGNFPGRFSGRQFSNSRSEMNVSTLELGDSALYLCASSWEGSGANVLTFGAGSRLTVL.

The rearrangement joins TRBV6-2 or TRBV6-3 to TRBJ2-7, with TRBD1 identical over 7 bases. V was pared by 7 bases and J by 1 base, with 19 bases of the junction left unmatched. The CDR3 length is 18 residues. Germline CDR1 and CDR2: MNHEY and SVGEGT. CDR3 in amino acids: CASNPNLPTGRESYEQYF. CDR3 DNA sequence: TGTGCCAGCAACCCAAACCTACCGACAGGGCGAGAGTCCTACGAGCAGTACTTC.

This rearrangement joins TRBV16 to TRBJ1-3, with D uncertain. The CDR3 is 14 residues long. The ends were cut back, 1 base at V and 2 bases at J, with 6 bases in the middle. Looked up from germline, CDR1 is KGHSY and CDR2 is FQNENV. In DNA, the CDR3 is TGTGCCAGCAGCCAATTGGCCACTGGAAACACCATATATTTT. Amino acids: CASSQLATGNTIYF. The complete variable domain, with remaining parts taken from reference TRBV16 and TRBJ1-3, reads GEEVAQTPKHLVRGEGQKAKLYCAPIKGHSYVFWYQQVLKNEFKFLISFQNENVFDETGMPKERFSAKCLPNSPCSLEIQATKLEDSAVYFCASSQLATGNTIYFGEGSWLTVV.

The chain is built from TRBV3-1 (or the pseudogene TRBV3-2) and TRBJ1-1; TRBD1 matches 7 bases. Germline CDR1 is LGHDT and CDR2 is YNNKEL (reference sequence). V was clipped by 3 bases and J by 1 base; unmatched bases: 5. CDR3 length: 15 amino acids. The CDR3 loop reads CASSHEDRENTEAFF. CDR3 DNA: TGTGCCAGCAGCCACGAAGACAGGGAGAACACTGAAGCTTTCTTT.

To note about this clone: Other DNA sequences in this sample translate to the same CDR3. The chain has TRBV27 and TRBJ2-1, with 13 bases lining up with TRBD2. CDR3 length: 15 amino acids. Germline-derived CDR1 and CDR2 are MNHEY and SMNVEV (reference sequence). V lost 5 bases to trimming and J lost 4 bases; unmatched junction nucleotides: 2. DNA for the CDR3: TGTGCCAGCAGTCCGGGACTAGCGGGGTACAATGAGCAGTTCTTC. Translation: CASSPGLAGYNEQFF.

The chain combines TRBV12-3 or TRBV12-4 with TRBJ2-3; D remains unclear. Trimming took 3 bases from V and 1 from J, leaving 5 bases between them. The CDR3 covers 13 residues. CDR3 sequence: CASSFPGTDTQYF. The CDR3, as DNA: TGTGCCAGCAGTTTCCCAGGCACAGATACGCAGTATTTT.

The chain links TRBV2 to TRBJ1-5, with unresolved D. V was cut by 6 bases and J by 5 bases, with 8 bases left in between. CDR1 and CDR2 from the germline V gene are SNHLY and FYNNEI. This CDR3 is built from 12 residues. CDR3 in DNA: TGTGCCAGCAGGCCCACAGATCAGCCCCAGCATTTT. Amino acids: CASRPTDQPQHF.

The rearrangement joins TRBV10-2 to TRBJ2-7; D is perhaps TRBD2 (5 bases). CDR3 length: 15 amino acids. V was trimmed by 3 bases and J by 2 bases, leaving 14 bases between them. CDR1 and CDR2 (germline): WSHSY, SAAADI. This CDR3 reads CASSDLASRTYEQYF. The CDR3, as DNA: TGCGCCAGCAGTGACTTGGCTAGCCGAACCTACGAGCAGTACTTC.

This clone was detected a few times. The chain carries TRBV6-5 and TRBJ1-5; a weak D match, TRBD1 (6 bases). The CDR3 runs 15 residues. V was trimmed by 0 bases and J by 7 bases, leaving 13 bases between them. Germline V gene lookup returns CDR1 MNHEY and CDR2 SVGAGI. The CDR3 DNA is TGTGCCAGCAGTTACTCGAATACAGGACAGCAGCCCCAGCATTTT. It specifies CASSYSNTGQQPQHF.

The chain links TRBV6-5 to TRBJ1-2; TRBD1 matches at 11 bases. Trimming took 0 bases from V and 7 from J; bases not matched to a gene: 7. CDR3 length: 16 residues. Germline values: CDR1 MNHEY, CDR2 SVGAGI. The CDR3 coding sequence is TGTGCCAGCAGTTACTCCTCCGGGACAGGGGGAAGTGGCTACACCTTC. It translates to CASSYSSGTGGSGYTF.

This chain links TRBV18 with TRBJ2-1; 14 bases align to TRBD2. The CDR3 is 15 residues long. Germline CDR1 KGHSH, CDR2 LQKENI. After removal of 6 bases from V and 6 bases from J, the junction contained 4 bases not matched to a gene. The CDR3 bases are TGTGCCAGCTCGTCGGGACTAGCGGGGGTCAATGAGCAGTTCTTC. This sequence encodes CASSSGLAGVNEQFF. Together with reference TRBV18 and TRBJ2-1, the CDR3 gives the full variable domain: NAGVMQNPRHLVRRRGQEARLRCSPMKGHSHVYWYRQLPEEGLKFMVYLQKENIIDESGMPKERFSAEFPKEGPSILRIQQVVRGDSAAYFCASSSGLAGVNEQFFGPGTRLTVL.

The CDR3 nucleotides read TGCGCCAGCAGCTTGGTTAGCGGGGCCTACAATGAGCAGTTCTTC. Translated: CASSLVSGAYNEQFF. The V and J genes are TRBV5-1 and TRBJ2-1, with 8 positions matching TRBD2. CDR1 is SGHRS, CDR2 YFSETQ, per germline. This CDR3 contains 15 residues. J lost 2 bases, V lost 0 bases, and 1 base had no gene match.

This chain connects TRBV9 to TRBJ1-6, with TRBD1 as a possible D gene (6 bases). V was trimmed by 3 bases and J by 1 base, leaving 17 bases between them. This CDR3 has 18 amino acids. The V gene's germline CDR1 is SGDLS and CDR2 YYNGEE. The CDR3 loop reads CASSGDTGSESYNSPLHF. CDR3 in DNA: TGTGCCAGCAGCGGCGATACAGGGTCTGAATCCTATAATTCACCCCTCCACTTT.

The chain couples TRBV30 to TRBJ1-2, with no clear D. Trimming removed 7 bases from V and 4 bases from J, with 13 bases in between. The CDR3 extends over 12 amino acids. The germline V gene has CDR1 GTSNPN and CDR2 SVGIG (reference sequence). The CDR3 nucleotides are TGTGCCTTTTCCTCCCAGGTCTATGGCTACACCTTC. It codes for CAFSSQVYGYTF.

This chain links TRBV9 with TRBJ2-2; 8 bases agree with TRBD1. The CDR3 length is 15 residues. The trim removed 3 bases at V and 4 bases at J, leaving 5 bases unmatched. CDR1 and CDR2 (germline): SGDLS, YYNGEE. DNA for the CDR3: TGTGCCAGCAGCGCCCGACAGGGGAGCACCGGGGAGCTGTTTTTT. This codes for CASSARQGSTGELFF.

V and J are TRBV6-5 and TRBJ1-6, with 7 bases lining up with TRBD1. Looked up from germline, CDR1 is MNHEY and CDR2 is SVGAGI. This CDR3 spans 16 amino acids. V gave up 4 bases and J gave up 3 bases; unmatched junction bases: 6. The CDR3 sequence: CASSFGQADYNSPLHF. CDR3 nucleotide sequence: TGTGCCAGCAGTTTCGGACAGGCCGACTATAATTCACCCCTCCACTTT.

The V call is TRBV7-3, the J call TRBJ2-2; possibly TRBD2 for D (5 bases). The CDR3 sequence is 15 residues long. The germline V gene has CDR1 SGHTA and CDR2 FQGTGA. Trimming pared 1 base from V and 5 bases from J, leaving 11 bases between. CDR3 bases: TGTGCCAGCAGCTTAAATCGTCGAGGGACCGGGGAGCTGTTTTTT. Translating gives CASSLNRRGTGELFF.

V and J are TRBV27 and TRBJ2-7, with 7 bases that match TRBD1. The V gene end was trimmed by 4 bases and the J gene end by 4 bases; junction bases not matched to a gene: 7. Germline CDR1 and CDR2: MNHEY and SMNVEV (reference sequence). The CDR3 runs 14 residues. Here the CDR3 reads CASSSRDRRYEQYF. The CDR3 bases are TGTGCCAGCAGTTCCCGGGACAGAAGGTACGAGCAGTACTTC.